This T cell receptor (beta chain) was sequenced for a study of shared clonotypes between healthy human individuals (dated by TCRdb to the early 2020s). Concerning the study at large: The cohort comprised a couple of women and a few men aged 18 to 49 years. The study deeply sequenced blood TCR repertoires of five healthy adults to estimate repertoire size and the extent of clonotype sharing between individuals. Per donor, three plates each were used for CD4 naive and CD4 memory, two for CD8 naive, and one for CD8 memory. Different laboratories and diverse techniques were used to prepare libraries and sequence TCR repertoires, to increase sequencing depth and limit assay-specific biases. Leukapheresis yielded between about 0.9 and 9 billion PBMCs per donor.

Healthy HIV-negative adults with no recently reported acute infections or vaccinations were included as donors. Every donor was a Caucasian adult living in Nashville, Tennessee, USA. CD4+ T cells were enriched through magnetic negative selection, after which naive cells were positively selected on CD45RA and the remaining negative fraction served as the memory subset. After blood collection by leukapheresis, PBMCs were isolated using Ficoll-Histopaque density gradient centrifugation and then cryopreserved in the vapor phase of liquid nitrogen. Purity and quantity of every magnetically sorted T cell population were checked by analytical flow cytometry. Genomic DNA was isolated from each sorted fraction and quantified by UV absorbance on a Nanodrop 2000c. Details on this clone: This receptor's antigen is unknown. Within one base of it there is no much larger clone, and no base qualities were kept.

Using the deep immunoSEQ assay, TCR CDR3 regions were amplified from genomic DNA by multiplex PCR. Genomic DNA extracted from each cell subset was distributed evenly over all wells of several immunoSEQ 96-well plates, and each plate served as one replicate. For sorted subsets, approximately 190 ng of genomic DNA, equivalent to 25,000 to 30,000 T cell genomes, went into each replicate PCR. The purified libraries were quantified using a Qubit 3.0 fluorometer, sized with a Bioanalyzer 2100, and then quantified again using the KAPA Library Quantification kit. A separate single-read 150-cycle Illumina NextSeq 550 flow cell was used to sequence each immunoSEQ 96-well plate. The authors processed their data as follows. Because the immunoSEQ output included only junctional sequences and no quality scores, the filtering could not be the same as the filtering used for full-length reads. To assign V/J genes and CDR3, sequences were annotated against IMGT germline references using PyIR, a Python wrapper for IgBLAST v1.9. Reads were filtered out if the reads had weak V/J assignments (E-value above 1e-6), no CDR3, stop codons, out-of-frame junctions, or ambiguous translated residues. V3J clonotypes were defined by identical inferred V gene, J gene, and CDR3 amino acid sequence. To compute the percentage overlap between repertoires, the number of shared unique clonotypes was divided by the size of the smaller repertoire. Richness of each repertoire was evaluated using RTK rarefaction, the Chao1 estimator, and Recon v2.1 estimates of unobserved clonotypes. OLGA was used to compute generation probabilities for all TCRbeta clonotypes that the gDNA method yielded from several donors. This is the immuneACCESS table as TCRdb keeps it, with only in-frame sequences that have V and J called. A part of the clones is gone; compared with another copy, unresolved V genes explain less than half, and the rest is unexplained. V and J calls plus clone size are reproduced from that table; the DNA served to infer D and trimming. Present in this sample are approximately 1,000,000 clones, around 78% of which were seen just once. Clones ranked in the top ten supply 0.4% to 0.55% of the sample.

The full study reports these points: Naive subsets generally had larger estimated clonotype richness than memory subsets did. The small number of donors limited the genetic and exposure-history diversity represented. Based on pairwise subsampling, the degree of clonotype sharing among donors was expected to be affected by sequencing depth. Higher generation probabilities were observed for clonotypes shared by all four sorted-subset donors than for non-shared clonotypes. Rarefaction of sorted-subset datasets indicated incomplete sequencing despite the large sequencing depth. Only blood was sampled, and tissue TCR repertoires likely differ from those in blood. Approximately 5% of naive CD4, 3.5% of naive CD8, roughly 2.5% of memory CD4, and 0.35% to 0.5% of memory CD8 clonotypes were shared across several donors.

V has 3 bases trimmed and J has 5 bases trimmed; junction bases matching no gene number 11. The germline V gene yields KGHSH for CDR1 and LQKENI for CDR2. Measured from the cysteine to the phenylalanine, the CDR3 is 16 residues long. Only the CDR3 DNA stays, 48 bases, in frame from base 1. This sequence originates from a man between 18 and 29 years old in good health. Some clones in this sample may be carry-over from other donors' samples. Sequencing was performed on memory CD4+ T cells from PBMCs. The cell subset or site label, as the study defines it: CD45RA-negative fraction. The sequence is built from TRBV18 and TRBJ1-2, and TRBD1 matches 8 of the central bases. The DNA sequence follows: TGTGCCAGCTCACCCAATAACGGACAGGGCGGGTATGGCTACACCTTC. Its product reads: CASSPNNGQGGYGYTF.